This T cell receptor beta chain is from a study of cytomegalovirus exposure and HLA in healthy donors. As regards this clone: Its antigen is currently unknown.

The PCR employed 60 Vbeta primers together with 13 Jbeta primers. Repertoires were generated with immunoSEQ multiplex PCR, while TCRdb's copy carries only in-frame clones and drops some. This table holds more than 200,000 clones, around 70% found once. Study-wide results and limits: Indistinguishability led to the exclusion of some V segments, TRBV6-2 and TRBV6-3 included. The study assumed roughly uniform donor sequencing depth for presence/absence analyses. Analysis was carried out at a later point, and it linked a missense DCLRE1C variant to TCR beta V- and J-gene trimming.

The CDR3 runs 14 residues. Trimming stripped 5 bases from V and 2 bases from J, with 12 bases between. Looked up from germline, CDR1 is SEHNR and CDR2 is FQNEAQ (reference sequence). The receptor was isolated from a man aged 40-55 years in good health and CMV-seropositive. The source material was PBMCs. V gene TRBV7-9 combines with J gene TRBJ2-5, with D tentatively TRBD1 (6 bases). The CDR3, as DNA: TGTGCCAGCAGCGGGGGACACGAACAAGAGACCCAGTACTTC. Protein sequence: CASSGGHEQETQYF.